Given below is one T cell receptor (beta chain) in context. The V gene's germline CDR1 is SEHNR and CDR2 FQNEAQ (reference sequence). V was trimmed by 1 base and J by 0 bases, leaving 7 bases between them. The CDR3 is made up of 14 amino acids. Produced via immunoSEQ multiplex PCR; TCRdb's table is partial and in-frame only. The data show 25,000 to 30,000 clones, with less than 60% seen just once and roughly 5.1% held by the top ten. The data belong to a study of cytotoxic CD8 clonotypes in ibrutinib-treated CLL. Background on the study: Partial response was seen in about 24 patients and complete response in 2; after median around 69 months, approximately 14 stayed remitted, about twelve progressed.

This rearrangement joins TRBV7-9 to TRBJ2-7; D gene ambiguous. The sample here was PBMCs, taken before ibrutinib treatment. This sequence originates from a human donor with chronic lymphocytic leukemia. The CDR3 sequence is CASSLDMSSYEQYF. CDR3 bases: TGTGCCAGCAGCTTAGATATGAGCTCCTACGAGCAGTACTTC.